This T cell receptor beta chain was profiled in a study of T-cell reconstitution after alpha-beta-depleted transplantation in children (dated by TCRdb to about 2016). In the study overall: T-cell immune reconstitution after TCRalphabeta/CD19-depleted allogeneic hematopoietic cell transplantation in children was quantitatively tracked in the study by means of TCR repertoire profiling.

Receptor libraries were prepared by PCR. This sample was sequenced with an Illumina HiSeq 2500. TCR libraries were prepared with molecular barcoding, using unique molecular identifiers to normalize TCRbeta repertoire quantification. TCRdb passed the public sequencing reads through fastp at Q25 and MiXCR, retaining productive beta sequences. Identical CDR3 protein sequences are pooled into one entry, listed with their most common genes and DNA. This sample has hundreds of thousands of distinct CDR3 sequences in its table, and under 20% of those were observed once. The ten biggest clones cover approximately 4.5% of the sample. This clonotype occurred many times. The clone's antigen remains unknown. Base quality data are lacking; no much larger clone is found one base away. The study at large found these results: In some patients, the high TCRbeta diversity seen at day 60 was put down to recipient T cells and intrathymic progenitors that had survived conditioning. Over the following months the frequencies of hyperexpanded clones went down, and after one year T-cell counts and TCRbeta diversity were mostly credited to newly produced T cells. The apparently early recovery of alphabetaT-cell counts about two months after transplant reportedly depended on only several hundred rapidly expanded clones that came from non-depleted graft cells.

Read against the paper, the sample's treatment or condition label means: allogeneic hematopoietic cell transplantation with graft depleted of TCRalphabeta T cells and CD19 B cells. Transplant recipients were children who received TCRalphabeta/CD19-depleted allogeneic hematopoietic cell grafts. Sequences were derived from PBMCs, mostly from graft donor cells, sampled 360 days after TCRalphabeta/CD19-depleted stem cell transplant. This sequence originates from a male patient younger than 18 who had a stem cell transplant for acute lymphoblastic leukemia, so the T cells may come from the graft donor.

The CDR3 is CASSSTGTGANVLTF. In nucleotides, the sequence is TGTGCCAGCAGTTCGACAGGGACTGGGGCCAACGTCCTGACTTTC. The V and J segments used are TRBV12-3 or TRBV12-4 and TRBJ2-6; 7 middle bases align to TRBD1. Unmatched junction bases come to 2, with V trimmed by 4 bases and J by 2 bases. The CDR3, from cysteine to phenylalanine, totals 15 residues. Of the read, only the CDR3 DNA is kept; its 45 bases are in frame from base 1.